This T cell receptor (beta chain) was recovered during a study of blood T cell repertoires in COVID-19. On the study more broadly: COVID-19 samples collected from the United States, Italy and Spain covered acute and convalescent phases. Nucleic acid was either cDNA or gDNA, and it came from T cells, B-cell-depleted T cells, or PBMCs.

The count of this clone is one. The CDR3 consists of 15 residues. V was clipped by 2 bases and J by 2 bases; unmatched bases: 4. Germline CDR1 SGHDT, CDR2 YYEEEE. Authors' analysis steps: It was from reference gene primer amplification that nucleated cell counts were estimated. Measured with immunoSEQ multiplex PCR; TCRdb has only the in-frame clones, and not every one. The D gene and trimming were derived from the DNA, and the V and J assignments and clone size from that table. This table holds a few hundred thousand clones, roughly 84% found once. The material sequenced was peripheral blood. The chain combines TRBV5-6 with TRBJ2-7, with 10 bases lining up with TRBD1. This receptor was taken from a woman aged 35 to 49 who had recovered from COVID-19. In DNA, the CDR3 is TGTGCCAGCAGCTTAATCGGGACAGGGGCCTACGAGCAGTACTTC. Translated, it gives CASSLIGTGAYEQYF. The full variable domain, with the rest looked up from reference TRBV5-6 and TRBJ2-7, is DAGVTQSPTHLIKTRGQQVTLRCSPKSGHDTVSWYQQALGQGPQFIFQYYEEEERQRGNFPDRFSGHQFPNYSSELNVNALLLGDSALYLCASSLIGTGAYEQYFGPGTRLTVT.